Listed below are T cell receptor beta chains from one sample, sequenced in a study of blood T cell repertoires in COVID-19. The table came from immunoSEQ multiplex PCR; TCRdb's copy has only in-frame clones and leaves some out. The sample holds some 80,000 clones, approximately 82% seen once. The sequenced sample consisted of peripheral blood. Receptors were obtained from a woman in her forties or fifties with acute or convalescent COVID-19. Each CDR3 is given with its conserved first and last residue. The order of the fields is CDR3 DNA, CDR3 protein, clone size, D gene, CDR3 length, J gene, V gene. The D gene is left open where the match is weak. Not every row has a clone size; where given, it reads once, few, many or a size class.

TGTGCCAGTAGTGGGCTTGTCAGTCAGAACACTGAAGCTTTCTTT CASSGLVSQNTEAFF . . 15 TRBJ1-1 TRBV19
TGTGCCAGCAGCCCCCCGGGACAGGGAGGGGAGACCCAGTACTTC CASSPPGQGGETQYF . TRBD1 15 TRBJ2-5 TRBV6-6
TGCGCCAGCAGCCAAGACCCGGGACTAAACAATGAGCAGTTCTTC CASSQDPGLNNEQFF . TRBD2 15 TRBJ2-1 TRBV4-3
TGTGCCAGCAGTGACCTCACGAGGACTAGCGGGCGGAGCGAGCAGTACTTC CASSDLTRTSGRSEQYF . TRBD2 17 TRBJ2-7 TRBV6-4
TGCGCCAGCAGCTCCACCGGGGGGCCCGGTGAAAAACTGTTTTTT CASSSTGGPGEKLFF . . 15 TRBJ1-4 TRBV5-1
TGTGCCAGCAGCTTGGGGGCGGCCCTGACCGTTCTGTACACCTTC CASSLGAALTVLYTF few . 15 TRBJ1-2 TRBV13
TGTGCCAGTTCCATCGGACAGCCGAACACTGAAGCTTTCTTT CASSIGQPNTEAFF . . 14 TRBJ1-1 TRBV18
TGTGCCAGCAGCCGAGACAGGGGCACGGATGGCTACACCTTC CASSRDRGTDGYTF . TRBD1 14 TRBJ1-2 TRBV3-1/TRBV3-2
TGCGCCAGCAGCGCGGGGCAGAGTATTGAAAAACTGTTTTTT CASSAGQSIEKLFF . . 14 TRBJ1-4 TRBV5-1
TGTGCCAGTAAGGCGGGACTAGCAGACAATGAGCAGTTCTTC CASKAGLADNEQFF . TRBD2 14 TRBJ2-1 TRBV19
TGTGCCAGCAGTTACTCGAAACTAGCGGGGGGAGGCGAGCAGTACTTC CASSYSKLAGGGEQYF few TRBD2 16 TRBJ2-7 TRBV6-2/TRBV6-3
TGCGCCAGCAGCCCGGGACTAGCGGGGGGCCTGGCCTACAATGAGCAGTTCTTC CASSPGLAGGLAYNEQFF . TRBD2 18 TRBJ2-1 TRBV5-1
TGTGCCAGCACAGCGCTGTTCTTC CASTALFF once . 8 TRBJ2-1 TRBV21-1